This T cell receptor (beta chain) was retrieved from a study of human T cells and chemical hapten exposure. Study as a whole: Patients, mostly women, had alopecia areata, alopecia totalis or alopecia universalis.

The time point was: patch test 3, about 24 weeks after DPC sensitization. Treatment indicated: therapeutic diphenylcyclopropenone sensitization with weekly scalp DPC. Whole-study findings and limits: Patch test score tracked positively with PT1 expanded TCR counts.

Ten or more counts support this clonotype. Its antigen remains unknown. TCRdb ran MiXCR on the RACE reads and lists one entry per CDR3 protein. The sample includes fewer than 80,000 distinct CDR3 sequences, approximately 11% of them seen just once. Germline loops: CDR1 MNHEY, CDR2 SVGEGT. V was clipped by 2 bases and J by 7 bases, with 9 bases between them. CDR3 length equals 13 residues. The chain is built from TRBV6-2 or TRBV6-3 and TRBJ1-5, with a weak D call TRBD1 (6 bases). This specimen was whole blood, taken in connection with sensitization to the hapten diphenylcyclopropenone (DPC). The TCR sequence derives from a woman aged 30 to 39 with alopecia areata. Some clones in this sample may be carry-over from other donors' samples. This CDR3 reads CASSYQGKQPQHF. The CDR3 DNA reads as TGTGCCAGCAGTTACCAGGGGAAACAGCCCCAGCATTTT.